The 32 T cell receptor beta chains below were found in one sample sequenced in a study of control samples from healthy donors and cancer patients. The method was immunoSEQ multiplex PCR; TCRdb's version includes in-frame clones alone and lacks a portion of them. The sample has 120,000 or so clones; approximately 88% are singletons. The sequencing sample was made of PBMCs. Source of these receptors: a woman in her sixties or seventies with lung cancer.

The rearrangement uses TRBV6-5 and TRBJ1-3; D is ambiguous. Looked up from germline, CDR1 is MNHEY and CDR2 is SVGAGI. This CDR3 contains 13 residues. Trimming cost V 8 bases and J 0 bases, with 8 bases left between them. The CDR3 loop reads CASRRSSGNTIYF. For the CDR3, the DNA is TGTGCCAGCCGGCGGAGCTCTGGAAACACCATATATTTT.

This sequence joins TRBV7-9 and TRBJ1-2, with a weak D call TRBD1 (5 bases). CDR3 length equals 14 residues. Germline loops: CDR1 SEHNR, CDR2 FQNEAQ (reference sequence). The ends were cut back, 2 bases at V and 2 bases at J, with 9 bases in the middle. CDR3 residues: CASSLSQANYGYTF. CDR3 DNA: TGTGCCAGCAGCTTATCACAGGCGAACTATGGCTACACCTTC.

The chain joins TRBV19 to TRBJ2-1; 9 positions agree with TRBD2. The CDR3 loop spans 15 amino acids. Germline loops: CDR1 LNHDA, CDR2 SQIVND (reference sequence). The ends lost 4 bases at V and 9 bases at J; junction bases unmatched: 10. CDR3 bases: TGTGCCAGTAGTAGCAGCGGGAGGCCAACTAGTGAGCAGTTCTTC. Translation: CASSSSGRPTSEQFF.

This clone was detected only once. The J gene is TRBJ1-5, the V gene TRBV28; unclear D gene. The V gene's germline CDR1 is MDHEN and CDR2 SYDVKM. With 2 bases removed from V and 0 bases from J, the gap between germline ends came to 14 bases. The CDR3 totals 17 residues. In DNA, the CDR3 is TGTGCCAGCAGTTTACCTCTAGGACTTGATAGCAATCAGCCCCAGCATTTT. Translated: CASSLPLGLDSNQPQHF.

This sequence joins TRBV11-2 and TRBJ2-7, with a weak D call TRBD1 (5 bases). CDR1 SGHAT and CDR2 FQNNGV come from the germline V gene. The CDR3 runs to 13 residues. The ends were cut back, 1 base at V and 3 bases at J, with 7 bases in the middle. The CDR3 is CASSLGQLYEQYF. CDR3 nucleotides: TGTGCCAGCAGCTTAGGACAGCTCTACGAGCAGTACTTC. Drawing the rest from reference TRBV11-2 and TRBJ2-7, the complete variable domain is EAGVAQSPRYKIIEKRQSVAFWCNPISGHATLYWYQQILGQGPKLLIQFQNNGVVDDSQLPKDRFSAERLKGVDSTLKIQPAKLEDSAVYLCASSLGQLYEQYFGPGTRLTVT.

This chain links TRBV5-6 with TRBJ1-1, with D unclear. The germline CDR1 and CDR2 sequences are SGHDT and YYEEEE. The V and J ends lost 0 bases and 3 bases respectively, with 6 bases between them. The CDR3 covers 13 residues. CDR3 sequence (DNA): TGTGCCAGCAGCTTGGGGTCATACACTGAAGCTTTCTTT. Translating it yields CASSLGSYTEAFF.

This sequence joins TRBV5-4 and TRBJ2-7; perhaps TRBD2 as D (5 bases). The V and J ends lost 4 bases and 2 bases respectively, with 16 bases between them. Germline V CDR1 and CDR2: SGHNT, YYREEE (reference sequence). This CDR3 region has 15 residues. The CDR3 DNA follows: TGTGCCAGCAGCCTCGGACTCCCTCAGACCTACGAGCAGTACTTC. Protein sequence: CASSLGLPQTYEQYF.

The chain uses TRBV3-1 (or the pseudogene TRBV3-2) and TRBJ1-2, with D perhaps TRBD1 (6 bases). The CDR3 is 14 residues long. The germline V and J ends were trimmed by 6 bases and 4 bases, with 15 bases remaining between them. Germline lookup yields CDR1 LGHDT and CDR2 YNNKEL (reference sequence). CDR3 sequence (DNA): TGTGCCAGCAGGTTAAGGGACACACCCTATGGCTACACCTTC. It codes for CASRLRDTPYGYTF.

This clone was found once. As DNA, the CDR3 is TGCGCCAGCAGCTTGGCCAGACCGAACACTGAAGCTTTCTTT. Its translation is CASSLARPNTEAFF. The V call is TRBV5-1, the J call TRBJ1-1; D gene unclear. The CDR3 is 14 residues long. V gave up 0 bases and J gave up 1 base, with 7 bases separating them. Per germline, CDR1 SGHRS and CDR2 YFSETQ. Full variable domain (missing parts from reference TRBV5-1 and TRBJ1-1): KAGVTQTPRYLIKTRGQQVTLSCSPISGHRSVSWYQQTPGQGLQFLFEYFSETQRNKGNFPGRFSGRQFSNSRSEMNVSTLELGDSALYLCASSLARPNTEAFFGQGTRLTVV.

V usage is TRBV7-9 and J usage is TRBJ1-2; TRBD1 aligns across 7 bases. Per the germline V gene, CDR1 is SEHNR and CDR2 is FQNEAQ (reference sequence). V dropped 5 bases and J dropped 2; count of bases not matched to a gene: 8. This CDR3 has 15 amino acids. The CDR3 is CASSTATGRNYGYTF. For the CDR3, the DNA is TGTGCCAGCAGCACAGCGACAGGGCGGAACTATGGCTACACCTTC.

This sequence joins TRBV3-1 (or the pseudogene TRBV3-2) and TRBJ1-6; D is possibly TRBD1 (6 bases). The V gene lost 2 bases and the J gene lost 0 bases, with 8 bases spanning the gap. CDR3 length equals 16 residues. Per germline, CDR1 LGHDT and CDR2 YNNKEL (reference sequence). CDR3 sequence reads: CASSQRGSSYNSPLHF. CDR3 DNA: TGTGCCAGCAGCCAAAGGGGGAGCTCCTATAATTCACCCCTCCACTTT.

The CDR3 loop reads CASSLFRFSNYGYTF. CDR3 DNA: TGTGCCAGCAGTTTATTCAGGTTTTCTAACTATGGCTACACCTTC. The rearrangement uses TRBV27 and TRBJ1-2, with D hard to call. Trimming removed 1 base from V and 0 bases from J, with 9 bases in between. CDR1 and CDR2 from the germline V gene are MNHEY and SMNVEV (reference sequence). There are 15 residues in the CDR3.

The genes are TRBV11-2 and TRBJ2-7; maybe TRBD1 (5 bases). The CDR3 extends over 15 amino acids. CDR1 SGHAT and CDR2 FQNNGV come from the germline V gene. V lost 5 bases to trimming and J lost 0 bases, with 14 bases between them. CDR3 amino acids: CASSRFLQDSYEQYF. CDR3 coding DNA: TGTGCCAGCAGCCGTTTTTTACAGGACTCCTACGAGCAGTACTTC.

This sequence joins TRBV6-5 and TRBJ1-1, with 7 bases identical to TRBD1. CDR1 MNHEY and CDR2 SVGAGI come from the germline V gene. Losses at the gene ends were 7 bases for V and 0 bases for J; bases not matched to a gene: 5. This CDR3 comprises 14 residues. The CDR3 sequence is CASKQGTVNTEAFF. For the CDR3, the DNA is TGTGCCAGCAAACAGGGGACAGTGAACACTGAAGCTTTCTTT.

This clone is medium-sized in the sample. The junction differs from germline at one of its ends, possibly a read error. This rearrangement joins TRBV11-3 to TRBJ2-6, with a weak D call TRBD1 (6 bases). The germline CDR1 and CDR2 sequences are SGHNT and YENEEA. This CDR3 region has 19 residues. CDR3 in amino acids: CASSVHRVTPRSGANVLTF. DNA for the CDR3: TGTGCCAGCAGCGTCCACAGGGTTACCCCTAGGTCTGGAGCCAACGTCCTGACTTTC.

This rearrangement joins TRBV19 to TRBJ1-5; D not certain. This CDR3 spans 16 amino acids. Trimming pared 5 bases from V and 3 bases from J, leaving 17 bases between. CDR1 is LNHDA and CDR2 is SQIVND in the germline V gene (reference sequence). The CDR3 loop is CASSRGDIGDNQPQHF. Here the CDR3 DNA reads TGTGCCAGTAGTCGGGGTGACATTGGCGACAATCAGCCCCAGCATTTT.

The V and J genes are TRBV4-3 and TRBJ2-1; 8 positions agree with TRBD1. Trimming at V came to 4 bases and at J to 0 bases, leaving 5 bases not matched to a gene. The CDR3 has 16 residues. In germline, CDR1 is LGHNA, CDR2 YSLEER. In DNA form, the CDR3 reads TGCGCCAGCAGCCGCGGACAGGGTGGCTCCTACAATGAGCAGTTCTTC. This sequence encodes CASSRGQGGSYNEQFF.

V usage is TRBV7-9 and J usage is TRBJ2-3; perhaps TRBD1 as D (6 bases). The V gene lost 1 base and the J gene lost 3 bases, with 11 bases spanning the gap. The germline V gene encodes CDR1 SEHNR and CDR2 FQNEAQ (reference sequence). This CDR3 region has 15 residues. CDR3 protein: CASSLVITGTDTQYF. The CDR3 DNA follows: TGTGCCAGCAGCTTAGTAATCACAGGGACAGATACGCAGTATTTT.

The chain links TRBV7-8 to TRBJ2-1; 7 nucleotides line up with TRBD2. Germline V gives CDR1 SGHVS, CDR2 FQNEAQ. CDR3 size: 16 residues. V trimming: 0 bases; J trimming: 2 bases; junction bases outside the gene matches: 4. CDR3 in amino acids: CASSLAASGTYNEQFF. CDR3 DNA sequence: TGTGCCAGCAGCTTAGCGGCTAGCGGTACCTACAATGAGCAGTTCTTC. The entire variable domain, with the rest obtained from reference TRBV7-8 and TRBJ2-1, is as follows: GAGVSQSPRYKVAKRGQDVALRCDPISGHVSLFWYQQALGQGPEFLTYFQNEAQLDKSGLPSDRFFAERPEGSVSTLKIQRTQQEDSAVYLCASSLAASGTYNEQFFGPGTRLTVL.

The chain links TRBV29-1 to TRBJ1-4, with D perhaps matching TRBD1 (6 bases). CDR1 is SQVTM, CDR2 ANQGSEA, per germline. The CDR3 loop spans 13 amino acids. Trimming removed 3 bases from V and 8 bases from J, with 13 bases in between. The DNA for the CDR3 is TGCAGCGTTGAGGAAAGGGGGAGGGAAAAACTGTTTTTT. This sequence encodes CSVEERGREKLFF.

A few counts support this clone. This chain connects TRBV19 to TRBJ2-6, with D perhaps matching TRBD2 (6 bases). The ends were cut back, 7 bases at V and 3 bases at J, with 22 bases in the middle. The CDR3 sequence is 18 residues long. Germline lookup yields CDR1 LNHDA and CDR2 SQIVND (reference sequence). CDR3 in DNA: TGTGCCAGTAAAAAAACCCCCGGAGGGTTGGGTGGGGCCAACGTCCTGACTTTC. Residues: CASKKTPGGLGGANVLTF.

V is TRBV21-1 and J is TRBJ1-1. TRBV21-1 is recorded as a pseudogene. The CDR3 has 16 residues. The CDR3 region is CASSVITGPLGTEAFF. The DNA of the CDR3 is TGTGCCAGCAGCGTTATTACTGGACCCCTGGGGACTGAAGCTTTCTTT.

This clone was detected once. The chain is built from TRBV19 and TRBJ2-1; D possibly matches TRBD1 or TRBD2 (5 bases each). CDR3 length: 14 amino acids. Trimming took 5 bases from V and 10 from J, leaving 18 bases between them. The V gene's germline CDR1 is LNHDA and CDR2 SQIVND (reference sequence). The CDR3 bases are TGTGCCAGTAGTGCCGGGATCCCCCGGGGCGAGCAGTTCTTC. This sequence encodes CASSAGIPRGEQFF.

In its sample, this clone was seen once. The chain uses TRBV11-3 and TRBJ2-1, with 8 bases that match TRBD2. CDR1 and CDR2 (germline): SGHNT, YENEEA. This CDR3 comprises 15 residues. V was clipped by 4 bases and J by 5 bases; unmatched bases: 7. This CDR3 reads CASSSKGLGNNEQFF. The CDR3 DNA sequence: TGTGCCAGCAGCTCAAAGGGACTAGGAAACAATGAGCAGTTCTTC.

This rearrangement joins TRBV5-1 to TRBJ2-5; 7 bases fit TRBD1. Germline lookup yields CDR1 SGHRS and CDR2 YFSETQ. The CDR3 runs 15 residues. V was pared by 3 bases and J by 5 bases, with 10 bases of the junction left unmatched. CDR3 protein: CASSSRQGVGETQYF. For the CDR3, the DNA is TGCGCCAGCAGCTCCCGACAGGGCGTCGGGGAGACCCAGTACTTC.

This clone came up once. The chain uses TRBV5-1 and TRBJ2-7; 8 nucleotides agree with TRBD1. Trimming cost V 6 bases and J 4 bases; bases outside gene matches: 9. Germline V gives CDR1 SGHRS, CDR2 YFSETQ. The CDR3 has 14 amino acids. The CDR3 region has the DNA TGCGCCAGCAACCCTCAGGGGGCAGGTTACGAGCAGTACTTC. It encodes CASNPQGAGYEQYF.

The J gene is TRBJ2-5, the V gene TRBV9; 11 bases fit TRBD2. V shed 5 bases and J 0 bases; nucleotides not matched to a gene: 3. Germline V lookup: CDR1 SGDLS, CDR2 YYNGEE. The CDR3 is 15 residues long. The CDR3 protein is CASSLAGGHQETQYF. The CDR3 DNA follows: TGTGCCAGCAGTTTAGCGGGGGGGCACCAAGAGACCCAGTACTTC.

V gene TRBV5-1 combines with J gene TRBJ2-2; possible D gene TRBD1, 6 bases. The CDR3 is 15 amino acids. The germline V gene encodes CDR1 SGHRS and CDR2 YFSETQ. V lost 4 bases and J 1 base, leaving 11 bases between the germline ends. CDR3 DNA: TGCGCCAGCAGCGGACCGGGACAGAACACCGGGGAGCTGTTTTTT. The encoded protein is CASSGPGQNTGELFF.

J is TRBJ2-5 and V is TRBV10-3; TRBD1 might be the D (5 bases). The CDR3 spans 12 residues. V lost 6 bases and J lost 2, with 7 bases in between. Germline CDR1 is ENHRY and CDR2 is SYGVKD. The CDR3 loop reads CAIRDKQETQYF. CDR3 coding DNA: TGTGCCATCAGGGACAAGCAAGAGACCCAGTACTTC.

The chain joins TRBV5-6 to TRBJ2-2, with TRBD2 as a possible D gene (6 bases). Germline V gives CDR1 SGHDT, CDR2 YYEEEE. This CDR3 is built from 15 residues. V was shortened by 4 bases and J by 5 bases, with 15 bases between the two germline ends. Here the CDR3 reads CASSRSGLLTGELFF. CDR3 in DNA: TGTGCCAGCAGCCGATCGGGACTCCTGACCGGGGAGCTGTTTTTT.

The chain recombines TRBV6-2 or TRBV6-3 with TRBJ1-5; TRBD1 aligns across 9 bases. Looked up from germline, CDR1 is MNHEY and CDR2 is SVGEGT. This CDR3 comprises 15 residues. After removal of 0 bases from V and 6 bases from J, the junction contained 3 bases not matched to a gene. The CDR3 sequence is CASSYSRTGVQPQHF. Here the CDR3 DNA reads TGTGCCAGCAGTTACTCTAGGACAGGGGTTCAGCCCCAGCATTTT.

By proportion, this clone is medium-sized. This sequence joins TRBV14 and TRBJ1-5; D possibly corresponds to TRBD1 (5 bases). The V gene's germline CDR1 is SGHDN and CDR2 FVKESK. Trimming pared 3 bases from V and 2 bases from J, leaving 14 bases between. The CDR3 length is 16 residues. DNA of the CDR3: TGTGCCAGCAGCCAGGGCGGAGGAGGGGGCAATCAGCCCCAGCATTTT. Its protein is CASSQGGGGGNQPQHF.